The present T cell receptor (beta chain) was sequenced within a study of CD8+ T cells in alopecia areata. Germline V gene lookup returns CDR1 SGHTS and CDR2 YDEGEE. The CDR3 sequence is 14 residues long. The V end was cut by 0 bases, the J end by 0 bases, with 4 bases between. Treatment indicated: oral pan-JAK inhibitor, 5-10 mg twice daily. It was cDNA, reverse transcribed from extracted RNA, that served as the sequencing template. Sequencing used immunoSEQ multiplex PCR; TCRdb keeps in-frame clones, though not all of them. The sample has under 200,000 clones; about 71% are singletons. Sample: CD4+ T cells sorted from blood, taken at week 4, from a patient treated with tofacitinib. The chain joins TRBV5-8 to TRBJ2-4; no clear D gene. This TCR came from a human donor with alopecia areata. DNA of the CDR3: TGTGCCAGCAGCTTGGGGGGAGCCAAAAACATTCAGTACTTC. Translation gives CASSLGGAKNIQYF. Together with reference TRBV5-8 and TRBJ2-4, the CDR3 gives the full variable domain: EAGVTQSPTHLIKTRGQQATLRCSPISGHTSVYWYQQALGLGLQFLLWYDEGEERNRGNFPPRFSGRQFPNYSSELNVNALELEDSALYLCASSLGGAKNIQYFGAGTRLSVL.